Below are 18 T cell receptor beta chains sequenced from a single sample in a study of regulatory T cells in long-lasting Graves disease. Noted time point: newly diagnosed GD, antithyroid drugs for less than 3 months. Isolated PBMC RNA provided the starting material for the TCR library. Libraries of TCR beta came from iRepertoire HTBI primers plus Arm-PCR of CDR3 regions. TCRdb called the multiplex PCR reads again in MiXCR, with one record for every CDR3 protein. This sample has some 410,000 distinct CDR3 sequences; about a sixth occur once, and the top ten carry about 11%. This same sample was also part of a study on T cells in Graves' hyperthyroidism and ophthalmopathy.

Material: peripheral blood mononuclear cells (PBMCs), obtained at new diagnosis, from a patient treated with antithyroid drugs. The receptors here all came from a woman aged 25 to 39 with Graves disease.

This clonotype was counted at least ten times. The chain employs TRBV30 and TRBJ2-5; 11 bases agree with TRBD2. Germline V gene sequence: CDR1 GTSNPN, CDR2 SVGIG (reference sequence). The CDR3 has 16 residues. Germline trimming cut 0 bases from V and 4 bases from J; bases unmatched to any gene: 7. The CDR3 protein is CAWSVLLAGGGETQYF. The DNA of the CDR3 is TGTGCCTGGAGTGTACTTCTAGCGGGAGGAGGAGAGACCCAGTACTTC.

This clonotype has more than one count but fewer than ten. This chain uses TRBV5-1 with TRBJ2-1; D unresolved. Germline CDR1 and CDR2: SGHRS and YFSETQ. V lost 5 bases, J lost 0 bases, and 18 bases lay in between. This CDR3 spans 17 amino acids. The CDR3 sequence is CASRAGGGSSSYNEQFF. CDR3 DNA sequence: TGCGCCAGCAGGGCAGGTGGCGGTTCGAGCTCCTACAATGAGCAGTTCTTC.

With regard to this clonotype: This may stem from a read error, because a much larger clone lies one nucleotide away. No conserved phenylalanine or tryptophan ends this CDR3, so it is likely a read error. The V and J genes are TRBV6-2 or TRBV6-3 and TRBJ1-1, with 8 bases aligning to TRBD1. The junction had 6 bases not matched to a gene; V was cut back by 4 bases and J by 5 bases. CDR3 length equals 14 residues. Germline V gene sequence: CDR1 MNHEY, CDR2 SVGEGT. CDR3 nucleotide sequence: TGTGCCAGCAGTTTGAACAGGGGGTCGACTGAAGCTTTCTCT. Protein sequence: CASSLNRGSTEAFS.

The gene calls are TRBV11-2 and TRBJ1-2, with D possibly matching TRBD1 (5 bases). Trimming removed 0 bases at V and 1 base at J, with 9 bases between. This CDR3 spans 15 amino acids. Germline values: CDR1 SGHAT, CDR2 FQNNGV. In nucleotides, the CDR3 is TGTGCCAGCAGCTTAGATCGGAGGGGTAACTATGGCTACACCTTC. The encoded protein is CASSLDRRGNYGYTF.

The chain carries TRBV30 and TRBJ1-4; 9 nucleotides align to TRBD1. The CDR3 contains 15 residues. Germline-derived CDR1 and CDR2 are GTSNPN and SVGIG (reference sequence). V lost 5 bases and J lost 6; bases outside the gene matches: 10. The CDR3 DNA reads TGTGCCTGGGAGCGCCCGACAGGGGGGGATGAAAAACTGTTTTTT. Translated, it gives CAWERPTGGDEKLFF.

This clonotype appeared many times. The CDR3 DNA reads as TGTGCCAGCAGTTACTACCCCGGCGGCGGGACAGATACGCAGTATTTT. Its protein product is CASSYYPGGGTDTQYF. V and J are TRBV6-2 or TRBV6-3 and TRBJ2-3, with D possibly TRBD2 on 5 matching bases. CDR3 length: 16 residues. Trimming shortened V by 1 base and J by 3 bases, and 14 bases separated the two germline ends. CDR1 and CDR2 (germline): MNHEY, SVGEGT.

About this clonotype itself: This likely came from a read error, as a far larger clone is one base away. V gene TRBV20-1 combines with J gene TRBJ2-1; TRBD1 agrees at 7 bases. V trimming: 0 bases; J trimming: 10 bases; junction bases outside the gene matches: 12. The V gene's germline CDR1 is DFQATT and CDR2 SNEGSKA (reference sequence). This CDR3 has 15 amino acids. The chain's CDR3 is CSARDRGRGSYEQFF. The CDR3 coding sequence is TGCAGTGCTAGAGATCGAGGCAGGGGGTCCTACGAGCAGTTCTTC.

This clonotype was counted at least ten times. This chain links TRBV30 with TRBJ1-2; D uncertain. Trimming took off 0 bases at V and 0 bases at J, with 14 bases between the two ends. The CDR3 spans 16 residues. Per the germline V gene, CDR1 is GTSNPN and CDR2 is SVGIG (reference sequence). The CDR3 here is CAWSVGRAKPNYGYTF. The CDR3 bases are TGTGCCTGGAGTGTTGGTCGGGCCAAACCTAACTATGGCTACACCTTC.

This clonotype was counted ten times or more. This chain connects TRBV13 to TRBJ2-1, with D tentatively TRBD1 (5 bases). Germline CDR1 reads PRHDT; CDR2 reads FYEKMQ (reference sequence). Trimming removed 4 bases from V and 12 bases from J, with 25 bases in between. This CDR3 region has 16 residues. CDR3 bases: TGTGCCAGCAGCTCCTCCGACAGAGAGGACCCCGTTCTGCAGTTCTTC. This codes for CASSSSDREDPVLQFF. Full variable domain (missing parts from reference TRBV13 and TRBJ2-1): AAGVIQSPRHLIKEKRETATLKCYPIPRHDTVYWYQQGPGQDPQFLISFYEKMQSDKGSIPDRFSAQQFSDYHSELNMSSLELGDSALYFCASSSSDREDPVLQFFGPGTRLTVL.

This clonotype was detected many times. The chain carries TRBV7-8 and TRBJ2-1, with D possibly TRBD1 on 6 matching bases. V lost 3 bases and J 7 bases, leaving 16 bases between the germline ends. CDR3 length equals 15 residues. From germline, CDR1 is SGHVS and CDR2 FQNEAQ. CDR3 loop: CASSFSQGTVNEQFF. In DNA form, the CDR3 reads TGTGCCAGCAGCTTTTCACAGGGAACCGTAAATGAGCAGTTCTTC.

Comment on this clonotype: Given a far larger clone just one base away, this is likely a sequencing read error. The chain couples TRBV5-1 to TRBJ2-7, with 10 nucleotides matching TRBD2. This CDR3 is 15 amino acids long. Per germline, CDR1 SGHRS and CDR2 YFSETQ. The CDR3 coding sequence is TGTGCCAGCAGCTGGGGGACTAGCGAGGCCTACGAGCAGTACTTC. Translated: CASSWGTSEAYEQYF.

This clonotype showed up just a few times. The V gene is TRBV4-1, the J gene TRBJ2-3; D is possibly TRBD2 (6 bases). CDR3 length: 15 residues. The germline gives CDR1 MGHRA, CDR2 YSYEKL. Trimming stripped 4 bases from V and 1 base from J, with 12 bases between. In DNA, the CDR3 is TGCGCCAGCAGCCTTGGAGGGAGGCGCACAGATACGCAGTATTTT. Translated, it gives CASSLGGRRTDTQYF.

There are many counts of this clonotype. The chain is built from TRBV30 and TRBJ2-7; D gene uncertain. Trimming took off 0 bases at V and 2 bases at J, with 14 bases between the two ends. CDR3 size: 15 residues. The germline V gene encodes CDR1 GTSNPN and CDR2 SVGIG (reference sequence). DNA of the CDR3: TGTGCCTGGAGTGTACTGGGGATACGGGCCTACGAGCAGTACTTC. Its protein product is CAWSVLGIRAYEQYF.

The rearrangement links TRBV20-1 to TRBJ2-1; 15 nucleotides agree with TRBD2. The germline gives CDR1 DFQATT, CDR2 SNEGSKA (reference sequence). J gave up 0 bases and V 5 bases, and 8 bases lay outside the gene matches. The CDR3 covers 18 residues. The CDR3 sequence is CSALGLAGGESSYNEQFF. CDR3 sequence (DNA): TGCAGTGCTCTTGGACTAGCGGGAGGGGAAAGCTCCTACAATGAGCAGTTCTTC.

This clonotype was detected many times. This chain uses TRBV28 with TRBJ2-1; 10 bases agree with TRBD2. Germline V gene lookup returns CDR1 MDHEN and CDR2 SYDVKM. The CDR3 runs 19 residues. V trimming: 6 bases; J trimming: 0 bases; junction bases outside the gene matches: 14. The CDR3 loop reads CASRSALAGVSSSYNEQFF. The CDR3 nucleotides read TGTGCCAGCAGGTCCGCTCTAGCGGGAGTTTCGAGCTCCTACAATGAGCAGTTCTTC.

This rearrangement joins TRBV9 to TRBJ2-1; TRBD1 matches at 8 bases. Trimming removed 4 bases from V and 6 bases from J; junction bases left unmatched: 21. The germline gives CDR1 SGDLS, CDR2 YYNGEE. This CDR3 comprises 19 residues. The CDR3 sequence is CASSPDRALLGPLGNEQFF. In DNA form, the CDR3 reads TGTGCCAGCAGCCCGGACAGGGCACTACTGGGACCGCTGGGCAATGAGCAGTTCTTC.

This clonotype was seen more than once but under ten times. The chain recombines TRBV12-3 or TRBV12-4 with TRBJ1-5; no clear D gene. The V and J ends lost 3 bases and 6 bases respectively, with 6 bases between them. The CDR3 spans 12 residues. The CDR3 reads CASSFLGQPQHF. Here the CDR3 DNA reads TGTGCCAGCAGTTTTTTGGGTCAGCCCCAGCATTTT.

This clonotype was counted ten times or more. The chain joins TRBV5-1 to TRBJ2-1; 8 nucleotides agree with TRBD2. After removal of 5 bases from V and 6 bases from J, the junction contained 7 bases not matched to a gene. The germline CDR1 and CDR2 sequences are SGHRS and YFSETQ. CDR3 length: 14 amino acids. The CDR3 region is CASRQRESANEQFF. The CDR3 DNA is TGCGCCAGCAGACAGCGGGAGTCAGCCAATGAGCAGTTCTTC.